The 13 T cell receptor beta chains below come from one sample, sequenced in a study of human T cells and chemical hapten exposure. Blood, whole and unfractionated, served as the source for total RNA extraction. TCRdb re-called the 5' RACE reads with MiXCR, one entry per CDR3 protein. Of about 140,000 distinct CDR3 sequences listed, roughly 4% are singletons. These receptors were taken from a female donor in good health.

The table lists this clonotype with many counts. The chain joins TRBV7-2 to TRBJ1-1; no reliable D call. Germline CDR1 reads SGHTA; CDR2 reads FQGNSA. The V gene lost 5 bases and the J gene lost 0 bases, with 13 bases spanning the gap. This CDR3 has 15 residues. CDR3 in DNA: TGTGCCAGCAGCGCCTTCCTCAGTATGAACACTGAAGCTTTCTTT. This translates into CASSAFLSMNTEAFF.

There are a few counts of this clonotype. The CDR3 DNA is TGTGCCAGCAGACCGACAGTTAACTATGGCTACACCTTC. It translates to CASRPTVNYGYTF. The chain joins TRBV12-3 or TRBV12-4 to TRBJ1-2; D is possibly TRBD1 (5 bases). With 6 bases removed from V and 1 base from J, the gap between germline ends came to 9 bases. There are 13 residues in the CDR3.

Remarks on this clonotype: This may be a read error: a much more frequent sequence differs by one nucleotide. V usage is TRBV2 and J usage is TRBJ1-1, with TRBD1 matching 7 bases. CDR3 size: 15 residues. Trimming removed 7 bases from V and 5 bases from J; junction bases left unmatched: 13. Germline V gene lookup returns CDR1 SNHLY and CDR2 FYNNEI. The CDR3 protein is CASIDEQGRKTEAFF. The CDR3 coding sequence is TGTGCCAGCATCGATGAACAGGGGAGGAAAACTGAAGCTTTCTTT. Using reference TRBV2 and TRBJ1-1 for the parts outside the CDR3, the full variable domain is EPEVTQTPSHQVTQMGQEVILRCVPISNHLYFYWYRQILGQKVEFLVSFYNNEISEKSEIFDDQFSVERPDGSNFTLKIRSTKLEDSAMYFCASIDEQGRKTEAFFGQGTRLTVV.

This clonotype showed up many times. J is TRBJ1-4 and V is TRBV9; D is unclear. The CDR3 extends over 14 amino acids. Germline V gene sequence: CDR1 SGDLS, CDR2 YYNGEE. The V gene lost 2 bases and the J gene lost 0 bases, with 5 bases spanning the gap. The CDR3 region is CASSVAATNEKLFF. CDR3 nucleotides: TGTGCCAGCAGCGTGGCCGCAACTAATGAAAAACTGTTTTTT.

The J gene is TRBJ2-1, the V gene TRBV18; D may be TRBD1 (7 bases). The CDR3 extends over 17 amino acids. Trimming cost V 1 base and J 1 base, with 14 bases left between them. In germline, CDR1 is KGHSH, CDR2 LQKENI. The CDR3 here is CASSPLGQGGSYNEQFF. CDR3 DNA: TGTGCCAGCTCACCACTGGGGCAGGGGGGTTCCTACAATGAGCAGTTCTTC.

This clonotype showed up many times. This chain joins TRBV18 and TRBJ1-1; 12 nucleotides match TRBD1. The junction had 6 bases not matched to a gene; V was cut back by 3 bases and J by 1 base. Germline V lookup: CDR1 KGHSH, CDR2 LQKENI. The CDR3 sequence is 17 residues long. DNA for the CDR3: TGTGCCAGCTCACCTCCGGGACAGGGGGCACGGAACACTGAAGCTTTCTTT. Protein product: CASSPPGQGARNTEAFF.

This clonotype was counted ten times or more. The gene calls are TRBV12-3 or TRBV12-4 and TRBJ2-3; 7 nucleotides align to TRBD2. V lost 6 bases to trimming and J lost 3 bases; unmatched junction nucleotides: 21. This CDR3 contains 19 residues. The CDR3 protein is CASSPFGVGSGGGTDTQYF. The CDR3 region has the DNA TGTGCCAGCAGCCCATTTGGGGTTGGTTCGGGGGGAGGAACAGATACGCAGTATTTT.

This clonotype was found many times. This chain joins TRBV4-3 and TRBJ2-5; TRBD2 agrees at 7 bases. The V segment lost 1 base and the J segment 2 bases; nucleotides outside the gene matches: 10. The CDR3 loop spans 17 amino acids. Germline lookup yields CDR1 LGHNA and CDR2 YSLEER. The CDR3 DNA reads TGCGCCAGCAGCCAAGCGATTGGCGAGCGGGGTCAAGAGACCCAGTACTTC. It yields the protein CASSQAIGERGQETQYF.

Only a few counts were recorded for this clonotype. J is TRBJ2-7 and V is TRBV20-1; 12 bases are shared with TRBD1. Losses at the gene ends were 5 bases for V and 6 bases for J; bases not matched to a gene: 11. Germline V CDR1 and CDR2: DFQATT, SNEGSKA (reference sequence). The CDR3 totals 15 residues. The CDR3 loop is CSAPNPGQGAGEQYF. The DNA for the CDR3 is TGCAGTGCTCCAAACCCGGGACAGGGGGCGGGCGAGCAGTACTTC.

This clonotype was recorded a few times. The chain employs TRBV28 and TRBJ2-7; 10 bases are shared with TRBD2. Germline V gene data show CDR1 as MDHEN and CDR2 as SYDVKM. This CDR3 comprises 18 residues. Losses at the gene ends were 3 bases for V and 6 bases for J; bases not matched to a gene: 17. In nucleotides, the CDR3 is TGTGCCAGCAGTTTTACGGGCTTGGGTAGCGGGGGGCATCGCGAGCAGTACTTC. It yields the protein CASSFTGLGSGGHREQYF.

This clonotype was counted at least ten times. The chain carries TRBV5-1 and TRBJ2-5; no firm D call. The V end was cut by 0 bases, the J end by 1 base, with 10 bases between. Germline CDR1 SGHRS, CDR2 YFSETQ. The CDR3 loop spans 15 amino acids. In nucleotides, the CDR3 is TGCGCCAGCAGCTTGGTTCCGGTATCCCAAGAGACCCAGTACTTC. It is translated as CASSLVPVSQETQYF.

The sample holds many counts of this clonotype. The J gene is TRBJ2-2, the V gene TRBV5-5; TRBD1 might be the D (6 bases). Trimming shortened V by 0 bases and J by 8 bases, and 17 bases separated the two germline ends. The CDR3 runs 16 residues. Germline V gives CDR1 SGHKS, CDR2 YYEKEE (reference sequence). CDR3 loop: CASSLAGRGALGELFF. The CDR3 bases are TGTGCCAGCAGCTTGGCCGGCAGGGGCGCGTTGGGGGAGCTGTTTTTT.

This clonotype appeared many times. The CDR3 DNA sequence: TGTGCCAGCAACCCGGGAAGGCCCCCCGGACAGGAAGCTTTCTTT. Its protein product is CASNPGRPPGQEAFF. This chain connects TRBV7-2 to TRBJ1-1; weak D call: TRBD1 (6 bases). Trimming left V 7 bases short and J 8 bases short, with 23 bases between. Germline loops: CDR1 SGHTA, CDR2 FQGNSA. The CDR3 spans 15 residues. The whole variable domain, filled in from reference TRBV7-2 and TRBJ1-1, reads GAGVSQSPSNKVTEKGKDVELRCDPISGHTALYWYRQSLGQGLEFLIYFQGNSAPDKSGLPSDRFSAERTGGSVSTLTIQRTQQEDSAVYLCASNPGRPPGQEAFFGQGTRLTVV.